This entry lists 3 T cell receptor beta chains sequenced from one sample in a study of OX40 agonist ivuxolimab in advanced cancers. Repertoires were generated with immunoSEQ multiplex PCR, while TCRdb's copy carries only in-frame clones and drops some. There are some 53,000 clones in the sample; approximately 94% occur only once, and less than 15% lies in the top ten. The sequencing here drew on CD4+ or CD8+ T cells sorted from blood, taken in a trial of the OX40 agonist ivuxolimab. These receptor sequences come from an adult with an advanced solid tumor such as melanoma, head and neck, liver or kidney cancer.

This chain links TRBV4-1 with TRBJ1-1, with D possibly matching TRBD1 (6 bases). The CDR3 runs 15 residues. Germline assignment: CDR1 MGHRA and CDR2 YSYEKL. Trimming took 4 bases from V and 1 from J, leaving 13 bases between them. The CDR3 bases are TGCGCCAGCAGCCCAGGGGACACTGAGAACACTGAAGCTTTCTTT. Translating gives CASSPGDTENTEAFF.

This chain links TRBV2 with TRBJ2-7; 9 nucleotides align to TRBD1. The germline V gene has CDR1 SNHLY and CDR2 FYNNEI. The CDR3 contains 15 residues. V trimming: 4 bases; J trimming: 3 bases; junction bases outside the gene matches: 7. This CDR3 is CASSAPGQGIYEQYF. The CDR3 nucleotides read TGTGCCAGCAGTGCTCCGGGACAGGGAATCTACGAGCAGTACTTC.

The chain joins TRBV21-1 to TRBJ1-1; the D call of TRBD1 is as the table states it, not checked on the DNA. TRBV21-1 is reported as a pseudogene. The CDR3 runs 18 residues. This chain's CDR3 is CASSKKSPGQYVNTEAFF. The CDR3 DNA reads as TGTGCCAGCAGCAAAAAGAGTCCGGGACAGTATGTGAACACTGAAGCTTTCTTT.